These T cell receptor beta chains were read from a single sample in a study of OX40 agonist ivuxolimab in advanced cancers. TCRdb keeps only in-frame clones here, not all; method: immunoSEQ multiplex PCR. This sample has about 32,000 clones, with 84% found just once. The sequencing here drew on CD4+ or CD8+ T cells sorted from blood, taken in a trial of the OX40 agonist ivuxolimab. The receptors derive from an adult with an advanced solid tumor such as melanoma, head and neck, liver or kidney cancer. Each CDR3 is given with its conserved first and last residue.

length	V	J	CDR3
12	TRBV6-1	TRBJ2-4	CASSISGTQGYF
17	TRBV4-3	TRBJ2-7	CASSQDRLNGFHREQYF
15	TRBV19	TRBJ1-2	CASSTRTGFGDGYTF
14	TRBV5-5	TRBJ1-1	CASSLGGMNTEAFF
12	TRBV2	TRBJ2-5	CAVWTVGETQYF
16	TRBV27	TRBJ1-5	CASRSFGGGAQQPQHF
14	TRBV19	TRBJ1-5	CASGQGASNQPQHF
14	TRBV5-4	TRBJ2-7	CASSFRGGLGEQYF
13	TRBV7-7	TRBJ2-2	CASSQSRAGELFF
13	TRBV6-4	TRBJ2-7	CASSDSDRHEQYF
15	TRBV6-5	TRBJ2-2	CASSVAGGGTGELFF
16	TRBV27	TRBJ1-1	CASSTGGIVMNTEAFF
16	TRBV7-8	TRBJ2-5	CASSLGTGSSQETQYF
13	TRBV4-3	TRBJ1-5	CASSQDLSQPQHF
13	TRBV12-5	TRBJ1-5	CASGQGGNQPQHF
14	TRBV4-1	TRBJ1-5	CASSQTRNNQPQHF
15	TRBV5-1	TRBJ1-6	CASSFLSSYNSPLHF
17	TRBV12-2	TRBJ2-7	CASRSTELEHPGPLEYF
18	TRBV7-9	TRBJ2-1	CASSLPYGAGEIYNEQFF
17	TRBV10-1	TRBJ2-1	CASSPETSELNWNEQFF
14	TRBV7-9	TRBJ1-6	CASSLSAGRSPLHF
16	TRBV5-6	TRBJ1-2	CASSLVLAGTYYGYTF
13	TRBV5-6	TRBJ1-2	CASSLGSSYGYTF
17	TRBV27	TRBJ2-1	CASSSPRVAGAGYEQFF
15	TRBV13	TRBJ2-6	CASSFEGAGANVLTF
14	TRBV29-1	TRBJ2-7	CSVEGSGLSAEQYF
13	TRBV9	TRBJ2-7	CASSAGEPYEQYF
15	TRBV7-9	TRBJ1-2	CASSSREASNYGYTF
16	TRBV9	TRBJ2-1	CASSVAYRGVQNEQFF
16	TRBV29-1	TRBJ2-7	CSVEGFRQGSSYEQYF
11	TRBV11-2	TRBJ2-7	CASSLSEEQYF
12	TRBV14	TRBJ2-5	CASSQGIGTQYF
19	TRBV15	TRBJ2-1	CATSRTRDPTGGFYNEQFF
14	TRBV19	TRBJ1-1	CASSLGRKNTEAFF
14	TRBV6-5	TRBJ1-2	CASGYTGGLYGYTF
15	TRBV28	TRBJ1-5	CASSLYGGPSQPQHF
12	TRBV11-1	TRBJ1-2	CASSLVDYGYTF
15	TRBV4-1	TRBJ1-5	CASSPTGNSNQPQHF
14	TRBV2	TRBJ2-7	CASSTGTGGYEQYF
16	TRBV5-4	TRBJ2-2	CASSQVTGGGTGELFF